The source of this T cell receptor beta chain is a study of T cell responses to AZD1222 COVID-19 vaccine. In the case of this clone: Its antigen is unidentified.

The data were produced by immunoSEQ multiplex PCR, yet TCRdb's version contains in-frame clones alone and is incomplete. The sample yields about 130,000 clones, around 84% seen once. Study-level findings and limits: Repertoire samples came only from after the peak T cell response.

CDR3 length: 16 residues. CDR1 is LGHNA and CDR2 is YNFKEQ in the germline V gene. V was trimmed by 3 bases and J by 1 base, leaving 13 bases between them. The sequence was obtained from an adult in good health. This chain uses TRBV4-2 with TRBJ1-3; D call uncertain. This specimen consisted of peripheral blood, obtained on day 0 of AZD1222 vaccination. In DNA form, the CDR3 reads TGTGCCAGCAGCCACCTCCTGACACTTTCTGGAAACACCATATATTTT. Translation gives CASSHLLTLSGNTIYF.